The subject of this entry is one T cell receptor beta chain. V was clipped by 3 bases and J by 4 bases; unmatched bases: 8. The germline CDR1 and CDR2 sequences are SGHRS and YFSETQ. The CDR3 runs to 16 residues. The data were obtained in a study of T cell responses to AZD1222 COVID-19 vaccine. Study-wide background: Pooled samples include second doses given at about 4 or 12 weeks.

Libraries were prepared by immunoSEQ multiplex PCR; TCRdb keeps only in-frame clonotypes and omits some of them. The table records about 130,000 clones, 88% of them present only once. The chain is built from TRBV5-1 and TRBJ2-1, with 9 bases lining up with TRBD2. This clonotype was sampled from an adult in good health. The source was peripheral blood, collected on day 0 of AZD1222 vaccination. The CDR3 sequence: CASSSRSSGVYNEQFF. DNA for the CDR3: TGCGCCAGCAGCTCTCGCTCTAGCGGGGTTTACAATGAGCAGTTCTTC.